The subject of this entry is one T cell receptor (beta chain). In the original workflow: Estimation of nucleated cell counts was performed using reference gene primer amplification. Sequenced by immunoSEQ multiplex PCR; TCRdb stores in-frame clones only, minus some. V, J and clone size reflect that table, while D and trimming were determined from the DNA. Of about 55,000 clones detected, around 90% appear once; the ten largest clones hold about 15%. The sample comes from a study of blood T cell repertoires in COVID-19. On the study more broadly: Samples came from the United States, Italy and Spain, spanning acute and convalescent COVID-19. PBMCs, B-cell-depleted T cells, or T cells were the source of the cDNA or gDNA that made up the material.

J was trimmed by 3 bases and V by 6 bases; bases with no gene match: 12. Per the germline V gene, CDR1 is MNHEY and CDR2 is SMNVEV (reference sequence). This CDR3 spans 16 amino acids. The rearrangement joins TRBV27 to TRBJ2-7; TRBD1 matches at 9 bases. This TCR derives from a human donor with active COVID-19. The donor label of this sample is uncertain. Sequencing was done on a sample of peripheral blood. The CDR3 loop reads CASRGTGLSFGYEQYF. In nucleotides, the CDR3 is TGTGCCAGCAGGGGGACAGGGCTCTCGTTCGGCTACGAGCAGTACTTC.